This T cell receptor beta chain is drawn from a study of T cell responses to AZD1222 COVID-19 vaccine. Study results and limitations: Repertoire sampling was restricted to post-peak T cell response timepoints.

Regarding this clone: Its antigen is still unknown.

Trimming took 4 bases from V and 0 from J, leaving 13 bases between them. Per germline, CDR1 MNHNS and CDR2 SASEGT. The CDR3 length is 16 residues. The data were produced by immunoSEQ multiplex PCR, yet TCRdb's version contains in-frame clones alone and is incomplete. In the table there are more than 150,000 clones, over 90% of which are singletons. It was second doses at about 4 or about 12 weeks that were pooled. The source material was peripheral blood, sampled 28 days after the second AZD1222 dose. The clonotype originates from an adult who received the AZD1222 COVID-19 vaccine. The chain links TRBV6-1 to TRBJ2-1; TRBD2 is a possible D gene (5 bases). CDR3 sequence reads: CASSVSADVSYNEQFF. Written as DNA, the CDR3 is TGTGCCAGCAGTGTCTCAGCGGATGTCTCCTACAATGAGCAGTTCTTC.